This T cell receptor beta chain was documented in a study of immune heterogeneity within non-small cell lung tumors. As for the study in general: Several squamous cell carcinomas, about 10 non-squamous carcinomas and 1 not otherwise specified made up the tumors.

This clonotype was found many times. Its matching antigen is unknown. Germline V gene sequence: CDR1 SQVTM, CDR2 ANQGSEA. The CDR3 runs 15 residues. Trimming cost V 4 bases and J 5 bases, with 20 bases left between them. The TCR beta CDR3 region underwent multiplex PCR amplification with 32 V and 13 J primers. TCRdb passed the multiplex PCR reads through MiXCR, listing each CDR3 protein once. The sample has some 22,000 distinct CDR3 sequences; 28% are singletons. Whole-study results and caveats: Local T-cell repertoire clonality was correlated with local tumor mutational burden, and the correlation was positive. It was moderate in strength but statistically significant (R 0.3 to 0.35). Different tumor locations in one patient shared dominant CDR3 beta clonotypes yet harbored unique high-frequency clones.

Bulk tumor genomic DNA, 500 to 750 ng per sample, was used as template. Every primary tumor yielded several biopsies, spaced far apart, that were taken during surgery. The study enrolled patients with untreated, newly diagnosed non-small cell lung cancer who underwent curative surgery. The chain combines TRBV29-1 with TRBJ1-2; perhaps TRBD1 as D (6 bases). Input material: lung tumor tissue. The TCR originated in a man aged 40-49 years with non-small cell lung cancer. In nucleotides, the CDR3 is TGCAGCGTTGGGGGTTCAGGGGACGGGTTTTATGGCTACACCTTC. As protein: CSVGGSGDGFYGYTF.